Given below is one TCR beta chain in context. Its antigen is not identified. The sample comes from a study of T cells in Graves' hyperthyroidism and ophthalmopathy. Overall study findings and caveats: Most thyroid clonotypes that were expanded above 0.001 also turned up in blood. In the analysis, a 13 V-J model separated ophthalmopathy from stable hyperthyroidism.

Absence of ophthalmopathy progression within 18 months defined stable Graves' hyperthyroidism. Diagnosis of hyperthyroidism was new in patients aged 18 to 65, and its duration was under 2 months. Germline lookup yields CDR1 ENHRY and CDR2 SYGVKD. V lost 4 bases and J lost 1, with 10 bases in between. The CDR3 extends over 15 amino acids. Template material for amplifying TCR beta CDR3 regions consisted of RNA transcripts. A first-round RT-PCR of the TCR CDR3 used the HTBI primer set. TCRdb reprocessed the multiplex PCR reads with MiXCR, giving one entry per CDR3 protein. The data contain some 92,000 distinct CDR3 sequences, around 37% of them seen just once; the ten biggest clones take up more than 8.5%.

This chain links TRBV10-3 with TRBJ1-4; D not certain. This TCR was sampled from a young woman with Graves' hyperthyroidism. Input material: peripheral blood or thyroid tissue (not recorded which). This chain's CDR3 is CAISARTGTNEKLFF. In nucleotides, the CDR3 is TGTGCCATCAGTGCGCGGACTGGAACTAATGAAAAACTGTTTTTT.